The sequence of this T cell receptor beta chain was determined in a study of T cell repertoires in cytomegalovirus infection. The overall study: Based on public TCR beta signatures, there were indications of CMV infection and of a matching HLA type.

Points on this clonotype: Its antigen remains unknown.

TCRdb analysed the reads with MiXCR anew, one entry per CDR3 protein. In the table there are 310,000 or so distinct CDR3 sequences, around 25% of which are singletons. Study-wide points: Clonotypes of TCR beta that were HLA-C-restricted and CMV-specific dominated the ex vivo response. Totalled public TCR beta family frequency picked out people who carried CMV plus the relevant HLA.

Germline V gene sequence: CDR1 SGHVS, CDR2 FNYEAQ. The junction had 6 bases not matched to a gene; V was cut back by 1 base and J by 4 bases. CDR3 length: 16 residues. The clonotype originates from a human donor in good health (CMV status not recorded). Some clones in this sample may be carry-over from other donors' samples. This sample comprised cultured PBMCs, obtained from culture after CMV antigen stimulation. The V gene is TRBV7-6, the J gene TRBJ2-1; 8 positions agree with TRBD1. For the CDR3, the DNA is TGTGCCAGCAGCTTAGTTGTAACAGGGGGGTACAATGAGCAGTTCTTC. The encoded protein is CASSLVVTGGYNEQFF.